These 19 T cell receptor beta chains came from one sample sequenced in a study of blood T cell repertoires in COVID-19. TCRdb's table, derived via immunoSEQ multiplex PCR, lists solely in-frame clones and lacks some. The sample has under 35,000 clones; about nine tenths are singletons. The sequencing input was peripheral blood. The source is a woman aged 45-65 years with active COVID-19.

This sequence joins TRBV6-5 and TRBJ2-1; a weak D match, TRBD2 (5 bases). The CDR3 runs 15 residues. V was clipped by 7 bases and J by 5 bases, with 18 bases between them. In germline, CDR1 is MNHEY, CDR2 SVGAGI. The CDR3 DNA reads TGTGCCAGCACCCGGTCGGTAGCGCCGAACAATGAGCAGTTCTTC. Protein sequence: CASTRSVAPNNEQFF.

J is TRBJ2-7 and V is TRBV18, with TRBD1 matching over 8 bases. Germline-derived CDR1 and CDR2 are KGHSH and LQKENI. With 4 bases clipped from V and 6 bases from J, the junction kept 5 bases outside the gene matches. The CDR3 totals 13 residues. The CDR3 coding sequence is TGTGCCAGCTCACTGATGGACAGGGCCGAGCAGTACTTC. It is translated as CASSLMDRAEQYF.

The V call is TRBV5-4, the J call TRBJ1-4; no definite D call. Per the germline V gene, CDR1 is SGHNT and CDR2 is YYREEE (reference sequence). V lost 4 bases and J 3 bases, leaving 10 bases between the germline ends. CDR3 length equals 14 residues. CDR3 DNA sequence: TGTGCCAGCAGCACCTCCGCGTCTAATGAAAAACTGTTTTTT. Its protein is CASSTSASNEKLFF.

This chain joins TRBV18 and TRBJ1-3; D is perhaps TRBD1 (6 bases). The CDR3 is 15 amino acids. The V and J ends lost 4 bases and 0 bases respectively, with 10 bases between them. CDR1 and CDR2 from the germline V gene are KGHSH and LQKENI. In nucleotides, the CDR3 is TGTGCCAGCTCACTGGACAGCCGCTCTGGAAACACCATATATTTT. Protein sequence: CASSLDSRSGNTIYF.

V and J are TRBV24-1 and TRBJ2-1; TRBD2 aligns across 9 bases. Germline V gene sequence: CDR1 KGHDR, CDR2 SFDVKD. Unmatched junction bases numbered 3, after V lost 7 bases and J lost 6 bases. This CDR3 contains 13 residues. DNA of the CDR3: TGTGCCACCAGCGGACTAGCGAGCAATGAGCAGTTCTTC. Translation: CATSGLASNEQFF.

This clone was counted only a few times. The chain combines TRBV28 with TRBJ1-4, with D perhaps matching TRBD1 (6 bases). Deletions cut 3 bases from V and 0 bases from J, with 14 bases between. Germline lookup yields CDR1 MDHEN and CDR2 SYDVKM. This CDR3 is 17 amino acids long. This chain's CDR3 is CASSLGAGAATNEKLFF. The DNA of the CDR3 is TGTGCCAGCAGTTTGGGGGCAGGGGCCGCAACTAATGAAAAACTGTTTTTT.

V and J are TRBV4-2 and TRBJ2-2, with TRBD2 matching over 15 bases. After removal of 0 bases from V and 8 bases from J, the junction contained 4 bases not matched to a gene. CDR3 length: 17 amino acids. Germline V gives CDR1 LGHNA, CDR2 YNFKEQ. CDR3 region: CASSQDFGTSGRGELFF. The CDR3 coding sequence is TGTGCCAGCAGCCAAGATTTTGGGACTAGCGGGAGGGGGGAGCTGTTTTTT.

The V call is TRBV15, the J call TRBJ2-1; 7 bases map to TRBD1. V trimming: 1 base; J trimming: 1 base; junction bases outside the gene matches: 1. Germline values: CDR1 LNHNV, CDR2 YYDKDF (reference sequence). The CDR3 loop spans 15 amino acids. CDR3 in amino acids: CATSRVQGSYNEQFF. The DNA for the CDR3 is TGTGCCACCAGCAGAGTACAGGGGTCCTACAATGAGCAGTTCTTC.

The chain carries TRBV3-1 (or the pseudogene TRBV3-2) and TRBJ2-5, with 9 bases aligning to TRBD2. J lost 6 bases, V lost 1 base, and 12 bases had no gene match. Germline CDR1 is LGHDT and CDR2 is YNNKEL (reference sequence). This CDR3 has 17 residues. DNA of the CDR3: TGTGCCAGCAGCCAAGGAACCGGGACTAGCTCAGGAAAGACCCAGTACTTC. This translates into CASSQGTGTSSGKTQYF.

The chain joins TRBV10-1 to TRBJ1-4, with a tentative D call TRBD1 (5 bases). The ends were cut back, 4 bases at V and 6 bases at J, with 12 bases in the middle. Germline values: CDR1 WNHNN, CDR2 SYGVQD (reference sequence). The CDR3 has 14 amino acids. CDR3 in DNA: TGCGCCAGCAGTGCCGGGGGGGTGCATGAAAAACTGTTTTTT. Translated: CASSAGGVHEKLFF.

The rearrangement uses TRBV10-3 and TRBJ2-1, with 14 positions matching TRBD2. The trim removed 5 bases at V and 8 bases at J, leaving 8 bases unmatched. The V gene's germline CDR1 is ENHRY and CDR2 SYGVKD. The CDR3 covers 16 residues. The CDR3 nucleotides read TGTGCCATCAGTCCCGGGACTAGCGGGAGTTTGGATGAGCAGTTCTTC. Translated, it gives CAISPGTSGSLDEQFF.

The CDR3: CASSQEWGHGYTF. The CDR3 region has the DNA TGTGCCAGCAGCCAAGAATGGGGGCATGGCTACACCTTC. The rearrangement links TRBV4-2 to TRBJ1-2; a possible D gene is TRBD1 (6 bases). From germline, CDR1 is LGHNA and CDR2 YNFKEQ. The CDR3 loop spans 13 amino acids. With 0 bases removed from V and 6 bases from J, the gap between germline ends came to 8 bases.

V usage is TRBV24-1 and J usage is TRBJ2-3, with 10 nucleotides matching TRBD1. Germline CDR1 reads KGHDR; CDR2 reads SFDVKD. This CDR3 comprises 17 residues. The V gene end was trimmed by 3 bases and the J gene end by 6 bases; junction bases not matched to a gene: 11. CDR3 bases: TGTGCCACCAGTGATACTGGGACAGGGGTTGTCGGTGATACGCAGTATTTT. This codes for CATSDTGTGVVGDTQYF.

The chain uses TRBV7-9 and TRBJ2-1; 10 bases are shared with TRBD2. The CDR3 is made up of 16 amino acids. The germline V gene encodes CDR1 SEHNR and CDR2 FQNEAQ (reference sequence). The trim removed 2 bases at V and 6 bases at J, leaving 7 bases unmatched. CDR3 region: CASSLSLAGVSNEQFF. CDR3 bases: TGTGCCAGCAGCTTAAGTCTAGCGGGAGTCAGCAATGAGCAGTTCTTC.

The CDR3 region has the DNA TGTGCCAGCAGTTTCCCCCGGGGTTTTCTTTCCGATACGCAGTATTTT. Amino acids: CASSFPRGFLSDTQYF. This chain joins TRBV28 and TRBJ2-3; D is perhaps TRBD2 (5 bases). Trimming removed 3 bases at V and 6 bases at J, with 19 bases between. Germline CDR1 reads MDHEN; CDR2 reads SYDVKM. CDR3 length equals 16 residues.

This clone has just a few counts. Mismatch with germline at one junction end may stem from a read error. The chain links TRBV9 to TRBJ1-5; no clear D. Germline CDR1 reads SGDLS; CDR2 reads YYNGEE. CDR3 length equals 13 residues. CDR3 amino acids: CASSPRGNQPQHF. DNA for the CDR3: TGTGCCAGCAGCCCCCGCGGCAATCAGCCCCAACATTTT. The whole variable domain, filled in from reference TRBV9 and TRBJ1-5, reads DSGVTQTPKHLITATGQRVTLRCSPRSGDLSVYWYQQSLDQGLQFLIQYYNGEERAKGNILERFSAQQFPDLHSELNLSSLELGDSALYFCASSPRGNQPQHFGDGTRLSIL.

The J gene is TRBJ1-5, the V gene TRBV2; 9 bases align to TRBD1. The CDR3 runs 16 residues. V dropped 8 bases and J dropped 2; count of bases not matched to a gene: 10. CDR1 is SNHLY and CDR2 is FYNNEI in the germline V gene. CDR3 bases: TGTGCCAGCTCGCGGGACAGGGACGGGCGCAATCAGCCCCAGCATTTT. Translation gives CASSRDRDGRNQPQHF.

The gene calls are TRBV7-3 and TRBJ2-7; maybe TRBD1 (5 bases). The ends were cut back, 2 bases at V and 3 bases at J, with 14 bases in the middle. CDR1 and CDR2 from the germline V gene are SGHTA and FQGTGA. This CDR3 contains 15 residues. The CDR3 sequence: CASSLGTGLGYEQYF. CDR3 coding DNA: TGTGCCAGCAGCTTAGGCACAGGATTAGGCTACGAGCAGTACTTC.

This rearrangement joins TRBV9 to TRBJ2-2; 10 bases match TRBD2. Germline loops: CDR1 SGDLS, CDR2 YYNGEE. The V and J ends lost 4 bases and 6 bases, in that order; junction bases with no gene match: 6. CDR3 length equals 15 residues. The CDR3 protein is CASSRVLAGSGELFF. DNA of the CDR3: TGTGCCAGCAGCCGGGTACTAGCGGGATCCGGGGAGCTGTTTTTT.